The entry below gives a single T cell receptor beta chain sequence along with its context. The clone's antigen remains unknown. No base quality information exists; no much larger clone differs at one position. This sample was taken from a study of cytomegalovirus exposure and HLA in healthy donors (dated by TCRdb to 2015 to 2018). Some background on the complete study: An earlier analysis of approximately 640 of the donors reported more than 250 Gb of sequence data and roughly 100 million unique TCR beta sequences from about 200 million T cells. An early release that covered fewer than 750 HLA-typed donors contained approximately 290 gigabases of sequencing data and 70 million to 100 million unique TCR sequences. The genetic ancestry cluster associated with self-reported Caucasian donors included about 81% of the approximately 410 genotyped donors. The study aimed to test whether signatures of past pathogen exposure could be identified by cataloging public T cell receptors. The study profiled the T cell repertoires of fewer than 850 subjects by immunosequencing and related them to cytomegalovirus serostatus. A separate validation cohort of roughly 120 different subjects was used in addition to the approximately 670-subject first cohort. To predict cytomegalovirus infection status, the study combined high-throughput TCR immunosequencing, statistical association of individual TCRs with disease status, and machine learning. A later analysis re-analyzed previously published TCR beta repertoires from hundreds of donors and added high-resolution HLA genotyping to study TCR occurrence patterns. The later analysis used no new phenotypic data to find candidate immune exposures, relying instead on TCR beta sequences and their occurrence across donors. To decide whether each TCR beta V gene segment behaved as functional or pseudogenic, an earlier analysis of several hundred of the donors relied on high-throughput TCR beta sequencing. Donor age, sex, ethnicity and CMV serostatus were compiled alongside the repertoire data. Genome-wide SNP genotypes for about 65% of the roughly 670 donors were used in a later genetic analysis, which treated that subset as a discovery cohort. Every repertoire in the discovery cohort had been generated on one and the same sequencing platform. HLA typing covered class I and class II loci at four-digit resolution. Typing coverage varied by locus: roughly 620-640 donors for A, B, C, DRB1 and DQB1; under 550 for DQA1; 600 to 610 for DPA1; about 450 for DPB1. A few DR-DQ haplotypes were treated as single units for association and clustering because of strong linkage in the cohort. Among 300 to 450 genotyped donors of the cohort, an average of approximately 240,000 unique TCR beta nucleotide sequences were sequenced per donor, roughly 18% of them non-productive.

Library preparation used the immunoSEQ multiplex PCR assay. For the multiplex PCR, a mixture combining 60 forward primers for TCR Vbeta segments and 13 reverse primers for TCR Jbeta segments was used. The CDR3 region of rearranged TCR beta genes was amplified from genomic DNA by a multiplex PCR assay. The amplified TCR beta libraries were sequenced on the Illumina HiSeq System as 87-base-pair reads. Concerning the study's data processing: In a later analysis, some 80 million unique TCR beta chains were counted across the approximately 670 repertoires, and around 11 million of these chains were shared by at least two donors. Raw reads were error-corrected and collapsed into unique sequences by a nearest-neighbor algorithm in which closely related sequences were merged to remove PCR and sequencing errors. V, D and J gene segments were assigned by aligning CDR3 sequences to IMGT reference sequences. For a sequence to be retained, at least a six-nucleotide match to both a V gene segment and a J gene segment was required. A rearrangement was called productive if the CDR3 had no stop codons and remained in frame with V and J, and every other rearrangement was called non-productive. CDR3 was defined according to IMGT convention as the region running from the second conserved V-encoded cysteine to the conserved J-encoded phenylalanine. In an earlier analysis of some 550 of the donors, sequences lacking an unambiguous match to a single V gene segment were excluded. In an earlier analysis of almost 600 of the donors, a V segment was called functional when productive rearrangements were above 56.7%, and segregating when the standard deviation between donors exceeded 5%. A statistical classification framework was built to diagnose cytomegalovirus status from the catalog of TCR beta chain sequences. A later analysis assigned V and J genes by comparing TCR nucleotide sequences with IMGT/GENE-DB human TR gene sequences. Using the TCRdist pipeline, a later analysis assigned CDR3 sequences along with most-parsimonious VDJ recombination scenarios. In a later analysis, each TCR beta chain was defined by its CDR3 amino acid sequence together with its V-gene family, and reads lacking a unique V-gene family were excluded. In a later analysis, approximately 590 highly shared, low-generation-probability nucleotide sequences were removed to address suspected cross-contamination and a sequencing artifact. For each public chain, a later analysis derived a clonal expansion index from normalized ranks of inferred template counts within each repertoire. In a later analysis, generation probabilities were computed using a VDJ recombination model fitted to out-of-frame rearrangements, and the results were checked against IGoR. Hypergeometric tests were used in a later analysis to score TCR-TCR, TCR-HLA and TCR-CMV co-occurrence, with a repertoire-size bias correction applied to the TCR pairs. A later analysis estimated false discovery rates by permuting HLA or CMV assignments 20 times. In a later analysis, co-occurring TCRs were grouped with DBSCAN, and TCRdist sequence similarity was added when clustering was performed within HLA-allele-positive subsets. For co-occurrence clustering, repertoires with fewer than 30,000 or more than 120,000 public chains were excluded, along with roughly 5 repertoires with anomalous nucleotide sharing. In its TCRdb copy, this immuneACCESS table keeps in-frame sequences only and misses some clones. Where compared with another copy, unresolved V genes explain less than half of these, and the others have no known cause. The V and J calls and the clone size are those of that table, but D and trimming were determined from the DNA. In this sample the table shows about 100,000 clones, 78% of which occur a single time. The ten largest clonotypes hold about 0.79% of the sample.

General study outcomes and caveats: Most CMV-associated TCR beta chains appeared to be HLA-restricted in a later analysis, and the HLA associations seemed to be driven largely by CMV exposure. The 87-base-pair reads could not distinguish some IMGT-functional V segments, including TRBV6-2 and TRBV6-3, so those segments were excluded. A later analysis associated about 17,000 TCR beta sequences with specific HLA alleles at a false discovery rate of 0.05. When HLA alleles, especially DR and DQ, strongly co-occurred, TCR associations were difficult to assign to individual alleles. About 15 rarely observed V segments, including chromosome 9 orphons, were excluded from the earlier analysis of some 590 of the donors because counts were too low. This cohort had only TCR beta chains sequenced, and the lack of alpha or paired-chain data limited which features could be detected. CMV serostatus was the only immune exposure information available for the cohort. Several of the top co-occurrence clusters appeared to be linked to parvovirus B19, influenza, CMV and Epstein-Barr virus, according to a later analysis. A cluster of highly shared sequence variants was judged likely to be a technical artifact of the sequencing pipeline. Compared with equally common non-associated chains, HLA-associated TCR beta chains in a later analysis were more clonally expanded and had lower generation probabilities. The classifier was reported to diagnose cytomegalovirus status with high specificity and sensitivity in both the original and validation cohorts. An earlier analysis of several hundred of the donors showed that most TCR beta V segments appeared in productive rearrangements either about 87% or about 30% of the time, which broadly matched IMGT annotations. A further reported finding was that TCR beta sequences accurately predicted the HLA-A and HLA-B alleles for most subjects in the first cohort. In vitro tests confirmed that a few of the cytomegalovirus-associated TCR beta chains recognize cytomegalovirus antigens. V-gene and J-gene trimming of TCR beta chains was associated with a missense DCLRE1C variant in a later genetic analysis, and the association was replicated in an independent cohort. According to a later genetic analysis, donors in an Asian-associated ancestry cluster had fewer N-insertions in productive TCRs than the approximately 610-donor mean. While some public TCRs were present in many individuals, most TCR sequences turned up only very rarely across donors. HLA typing was unavailable for some donors at each locus, so association tests used only the typed subset. In a later analysis, TCR association rates were found to vary across HLA loci, with the most associated TCRs seen for DRB1 alleles and the fewest for HLA-C alleles. Presence/absence analyses assumed roughly uniform sequencing depth across donors, an assumption that may not hold. Correlated functional status among segregating V segments might reflect linkage disequilibrium, but an unknown experimental factor could not be ruled out. The authors suggested that the approach could potentially be generalized to other disease states and immunological phenotypes. The study gave a list of 150 to 200 TCR beta chains associated with cytomegalovirus.

From the cysteine through the phenylalanine, the CDR3 covers 13 amino acids. Solely the CDR3 DNA is kept, with 39 bases framed from the first base. Per the germline V gene, SGHDT is the CDR1 and YYEEEE is the CDR2. V has 1 base trimmed and J has 12 bases trimmed; junction bases matching no gene number 9. The cohort was made up of around 720 healthy bone marrow donors. Cohort members were all nominally healthy when sampled, although unrecorded immune exposures were likely present. The donor tested CMV seronegative, placing the donor among the 350 to 400 seronegative members of the cohort. A peripheral blood sample was provided by each donor, and peripheral blood mononuclear cells were used for TCR beta sequencing. Genomic DNA was extracted from the blood cell samples with the Qiagen DNeasy Blood Extraction Kit.

This chain joins TRBV5-6 to TRBJ2-7; 8 bases in between match TRBD2. Sequenced material: PBMCs. The receptor was derived from a woman in her sixties in good health and CMV-seronegative. Read as DNA, the sequence is TGTGCCAGCAGCTTGATCAGCGGGGGCCCTACGTACTTC. Translated, this gives CASSLISGGPTYF.